These 16 T cell receptor beta chains came from one sample sequenced in a study of blood T cells in healthy people across ages. It was with a sample-barcoded 5' primer and a J-beta primer mix that a second PCR of roughly 7 to 12 cycles was run. TCRdb redid the calling of the 5' RACE reads with MiXCR, one entry per CDR3 protein. The data contain around 870,000 distinct CDR3 sequences, 29% of them singletons. The sample comprised blood. Receptors originate from a woman older than 75 in good health.

At least ten counts were recorded for this clonotype. The rearrangement links TRBV7-9 to TRBJ2-5; 8 bases line up with TRBD2. Germline V lookup: CDR1 SEHNR, CDR2 FQNEAQ (reference sequence). The CDR3 covers 15 residues. V shed 5 bases, J shed 1 base, and the junction held 6 bases outside the gene matches. The CDR3 region is CASSIQAGVQETQYF. CDR3 sequence (DNA): TGTGCCAGCAGCATACAAGCGGGGGTCCAAGAGACCCAGTACTTC. The variable domain in full, with the rest retrieved from reference TRBV7-9 and TRBJ2-5, is DTGVSQNPRHKITKRGQNVTFRCDPISEHNRLYWYRQTLGQGPEFLTYFQNEAQLEKSRLLSDRFSAERPKGSFSTLEIQRTEQGDSAMYLCASSIQAGVQETQYFGPGTRLLVL.

The chain is built from TRBV30 and TRBJ1-1; no clear D gene. Germline V gene lookup returns CDR1 GTSNPN and CDR2 SVGIG (reference sequence). The V gene lost 0 bases and the J gene lost 1 base, with 12 bases spanning the gap. The CDR3 is made up of 15 amino acids. The CDR3 is CAWSVLGRQNTEAFF. DNA for the CDR3: TGTGCCTGGAGTGTACTGGGCAGACAGAACACTGAAGCTTTCTTT.

This clonotype came up many times. The chain combines TRBV4-3 with TRBJ2-5; 8 bases align to TRBD2. J was trimmed by 7 bases and V by 1 base; bases with no gene match: 11. The length of the CDR3 is 16 residues. In germline, CDR1 is LGHNA, CDR2 YSLEER. The CDR3: CASSQGVSGAAGTQYF. The CDR3 DNA is TGCGCCAGCAGCCAAGGGGTTAGCGGGGCGGCGGGGACCCAGTACTTC.

This clonotype was detected only a few times. A much more abundant neighbour one base away suggests this may be a read error. V is TRBV20-1 and J is TRBJ2-7, with TRBD2 matching over 16 bases. J gave up 7 bases and V 0 bases, and 9 bases lay outside the gene matches. Germline loops: CDR1 DFQATT, CDR2 SNEGSKA (reference sequence). The CDR3 consists of 17 residues. The CDR3: CSARDSGLAGGHSEQYF. DNA for the CDR3: TGCAGTGCTAGAGATTCGGGACTAGCGGGGGGGCATAGTGAGCAGTACTTC.

V is TRBV2 and J is TRBJ2-3; 8 nucleotides line up with TRBD1. From germline, CDR1 is SNHLY and CDR2 FYNNEI. This CDR3 is 15 amino acids long. The trim removed 1 base at V and 5 bases at J, leaving 5 bases unmatched. The CDR3 bases are TGTGCCAGCAGTGAAGTTCGGGACAGGAAAGATACGCAGTATTTT. Its protein product is CASSEVRDRKDTQYF.

The chain links TRBV9 to TRBJ2-5, with 8 positions matching TRBD2. CDR3 size: 15 residues. Losses at the gene ends were 5 bases for V and 1 base for J; bases not matched to a gene: 7. The germline CDR1 and CDR2 sequences are SGDLS and YYNGEE. The CDR3 nucleotides read TGTGCCAGCAGTCGAGCGGGGGCCCTCCAAGAGACCCAGTACTTC. This translates into CASSRAGALQETQYF.

The chain has TRBV7-8 and TRBJ1-2; 9 bases match TRBD1. The germline V gene encodes CDR1 SGHVS and CDR2 FQNEAQ. Trimming took 5 bases from V and 8 from J; bases not matched to a gene: 9. The CDR3 extends over 14 amino acids. The CDR3 DNA sequence: TGTGCCAGCAGCCCGGGACAGGGTGATCAGGGCTACACCTTC. Protein: CASSPGQGDQGYTF.

This clonotype showed up many times. The rearrangement uses TRBV6-1 and TRBJ2-4; the match to TRBD2 covers 7 bases. Germline-derived CDR1 and CDR2 are MNHNS and SASEGT. The junction had 6 bases not matched to a gene; V was cut back by 4 bases and J by 3 bases. The CDR3 consists of 15 residues. The CDR3 loop reads CASSGWGGSKNIQYF. The DNA for the CDR3 is TGTGCCAGCAGTGGGTGGGGAGGGAGCAAAAACATTCAGTACTTC.

This clonotype was seen a few times. The chain combines TRBV27 with TRBJ1-2, with D hard to call. Trimming cost V 0 bases and J 4 bases, with 6 bases left between them. Germline CDR1 is MNHEY and CDR2 is SMNVEV (reference sequence). This CDR3 has 13 amino acids. The CDR3 loop reads CASSLSGLYGYTF. The DNA of the CDR3 is TGTGCCAGCAGTTTATCGGGCCTCTATGGCTACACCTTC.

The sample holds many counts of this clonotype. The chain couples TRBV20-1 to TRBJ1-2; a weak D match, TRBD1 (6 bases). V lost 7 bases, J lost 7 bases, and 22 bases lay in between. Germline V gene lookup returns CDR1 DFQATT and CDR2 SNEGSKA (reference sequence). The CDR3 contains 14 residues. CDR3 amino acids: CSVTGGGDLGGYTF. CDR3 DNA sequence: TGCAGTGTAACGGGAGGGGGGGACCTCGGTGGCTACACCTTC.

The table lists this clonotype with many counts. The CDR3 nucleotides are TGTGCCAGCAGCCAAGGAGGCGGGGGGGCTGGGGCCAACGTCCTGACTTTC. Translation gives CASSQGGGGAGANVLTF. This chain links TRBV3-1 with TRBJ2-6; 9 bases map to TRBD2. The CDR3 has 17 amino acids. Trimming cost V 1 base and J 2 bases; bases outside gene matches: 3. From germline, CDR1 is LGHDT and CDR2 YNNKEL (reference sequence).

This clonotype was seen many times. The V gene is TRBV7-2, the J gene TRBJ2-1; 11 bases are a match to TRBD2. From germline, CDR1 is SGHTA and CDR2 FQGNSA. V was clipped by 4 bases and J by 8 bases; unmatched bases: 7. The CDR3 totals 15 residues. Here the CDR3 DNA reads TGTGCCAGCAGCTCCCTTCTAGCGGGGGGTGATGAGCAGTTCTTC. Translated: CASSSLLAGGDEQFF. Based on the CDR3 plus reference TRBV7-2 and TRBJ2-1, the full variable domain is GAGVSQSPSNKVTEKGKDVELRCDPISGHTALYWYRQSLGQGLEFLIYFQGNSAPDKSGLPSDRFSAERTGGSVSTLTIQRTQQEDSAVYLCASSSLLAGGDEQFFGPGTRLTVL.

This clonotype occurred many times. The V and J genes are TRBV2 and TRBJ2-3; D is unclear. This CDR3 is built from 15 residues. Trimming removed 3 bases at V and 7 bases at J, with 17 bases between. Germline V gene lookup returns CDR1 SNHLY and CDR2 FYNNEI. The CDR3 loop reads CASSDIPQTTHTQYF. CDR3 in DNA: TGTGCCAGCAGTGACATCCCGCAGACGACACATACGCAGTATTTT.

V and J are TRBV20-1 and TRBJ1-2; the match to TRBD1 covers 9 bases. V gave up 4 bases and J gave up 2 bases; unmatched junction bases: 20. This CDR3 has 19 amino acids. Germline CDR1 is DFQATT and CDR2 is SNEGSKA (reference sequence). Written as DNA, the CDR3 is TGCAGTGCTACACCGTACAGGGGGCGAGGTCGCTCCTCGAACTATGGCTACACCTTC. Residues: CSATPYRGRGRSSNYGYTF.

The chain recombines TRBV5-1 with TRBJ1-2; no firm D call. Germline CDR1 is SGHRS and CDR2 is YFSETQ. This CDR3 region has 15 residues. Trimming took 0 bases from V and 7 from J, leaving 16 bases between them. CDR3: CASSLGGNQVFGYTF. CDR3 DNA: TGCGCCAGCAGCTTGGGCGGAAATCAGGTCTTTGGCTACACCTTC.

This clonotype was counted once. Given a much more abundant clone one base away, this may be a read error. This sequence joins TRBV7-2 and TRBJ2-1, with D possibly being TRBD2 (5 bases). The tail of the sequence fits TRBJ2-7 better, so the J call may be wrong. Per the germline V gene, CDR1 is SGHTA and CDR2 is FQGNSA. The CDR3 sequence is 15 residues long. The CDR3 loop reads CASSAGLEDHNEQYF. The CDR3 DNA is TGTGCCAGCAGCGCCGGACTGGAAGACCACAATGAGCAGTACTTC.